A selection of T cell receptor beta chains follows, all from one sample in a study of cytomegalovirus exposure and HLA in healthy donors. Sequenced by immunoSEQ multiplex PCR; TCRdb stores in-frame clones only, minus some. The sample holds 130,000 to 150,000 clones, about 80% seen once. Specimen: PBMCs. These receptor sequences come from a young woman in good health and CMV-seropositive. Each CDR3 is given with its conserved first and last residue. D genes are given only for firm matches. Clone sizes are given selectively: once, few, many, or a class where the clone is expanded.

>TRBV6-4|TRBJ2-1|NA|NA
CASSANRESDYNEQFF
TGTGCCAGCAGTGCAAACAGGGAAAGTGACTACAATGAGCAGTTCTTC
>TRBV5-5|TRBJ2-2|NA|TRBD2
CASSLVAGVTGELFF
TGTGCCAGCAGCTTGGTAGCGGGGGTCACCGGGGAGCTGTTTTTT
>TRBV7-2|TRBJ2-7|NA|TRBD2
CASSLQRGGSYEQYF
TGTGCCAGCAGCCTACAGCGGGGGGGCTCCTACGAGCAGTACTTC
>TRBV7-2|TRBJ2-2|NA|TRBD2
CASSLRRGVGGELFF
TGTGCCAGCAGCTTAAGGCGGGGGGTGGGCGGGGAGCTGTTTTTT
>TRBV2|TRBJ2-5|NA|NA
CASSPSPGGLETQYF
TGTGCCAGCAGTCCCTCTCCCGGGGGTTTGGAGACCCAGTACTTC
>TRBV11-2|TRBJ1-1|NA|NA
CASSAQGNTEAFF
TGTGCCAGCAGCGCCCAGGGGAACACTGAAGCTTTCTTT
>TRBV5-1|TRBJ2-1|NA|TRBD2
CASSPGLAGNNEQFF
TGCGCCAGCAGCCCGGGACTAGCGGGGAACAATGAGCAGTTCTTC
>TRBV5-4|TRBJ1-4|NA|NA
CASSLDSFTSTNEKLFF
TGTGCCAGCAGCTTAGACAGCTTCACTTCAACTAATGAAAAACTGTTTTTT
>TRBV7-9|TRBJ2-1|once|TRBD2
CASWRDYDNEQFF
TGTGCCAGCTGGAGGGACTACGACAATGAGCAGTTCTTC
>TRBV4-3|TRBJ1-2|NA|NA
CASSQDRSQGWWGYTF
TGCGCCAGCAGCCAAGATCGATCCCAGGGTTGGTGGGGCTACACCTTC
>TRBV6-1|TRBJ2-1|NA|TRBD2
CASTRAGTYNEQFF
TGTGCCAGCACTAGAGCGGGAACCTACAATGAGCAGTTCTTC
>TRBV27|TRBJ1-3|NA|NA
CASRPTAGNTIYF
TGTGCCAGCAGACCTACGGCTGGAAACACCATATATTTT
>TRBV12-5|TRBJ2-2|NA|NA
CASGLDRAVNTGELFF
TGTGCTAGTGGTTTGGACAGGGCGGTGAACACCGGGGAGCTGTTTTTT
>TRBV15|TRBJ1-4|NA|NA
CATSRDLGAQNNEKLFF
TGTGCCACCAGCAGAGATCTGGGGGCGCAAAATAATGAAAAACTGTTTTTT
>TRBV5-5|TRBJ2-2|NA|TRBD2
CASSFQRGGRGGGELFF
TGTGCCAGCAGCTTCCAGCGGGGGGGCCGAGGAGGCGGGGAGCTGTTTTTT
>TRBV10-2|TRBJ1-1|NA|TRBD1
CASRSRPGQGSTEAFF
TGCGCCAGCCGGTCCCGGCCGGGACAGGGGAGCACTGAAGCTTTCTTT
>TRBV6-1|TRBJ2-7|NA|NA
CASSETSDSSYEQYF
TGTGCCAGCAGTGAAACGTCGGACAGCTCCTACGAGCAGTACTTC
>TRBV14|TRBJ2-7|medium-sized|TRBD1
CASSAPGQTYEQYF
TGTGCCAGCAGCGCCCCGGGACAGACCTACGAGCAGTACTTC
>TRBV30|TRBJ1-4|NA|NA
CAWAGTRNEKLFF
TGTGCCTGGGCCGGGACAAGAAATGAAAAACTGTTTTTT
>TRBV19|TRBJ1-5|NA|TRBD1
CASSFRTGRSNQPQHF
TGTGCCAGTAGTTTCAGGACAGGGAGAAGCAATCAGCCCCAGCATTTT
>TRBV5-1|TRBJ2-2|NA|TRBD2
CASEVGGGPPGELFF
TGCGCCAGCGAGGTCGGGGGGGGCCCTCCCGGGGAGCTGTTTTTT
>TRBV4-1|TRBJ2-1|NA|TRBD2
CASSQDLWGGNNEQFF
TGCGCCAGCAGCCAAGATCTATGGGGGGGGAACAATGAGCAGTTCTTC
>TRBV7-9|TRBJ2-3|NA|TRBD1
CASSPITGQGSTDTQYF
TGTGCCAGCAGCCCCATCACTGGACAGGGGAGCACAGATACGCAGTATTTT
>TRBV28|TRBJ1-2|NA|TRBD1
CASSLGGQSYGYTF
TGTGCCAGCAGTTTAGGGGGACAGAGCTATGGCTACACCTTC
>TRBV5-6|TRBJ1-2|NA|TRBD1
CASSSGQLHPNF
TGTGCCAGCAGCTCGGGACAGCTCCACCCTAACTTC
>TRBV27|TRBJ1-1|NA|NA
CASSPDRGALSEAFF
TGTGCCAGCAGTCCTGACAGAGGAGCCCTCTCTGAAGCTTTCTTT
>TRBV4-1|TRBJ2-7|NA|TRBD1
CASSQVTGTEGDEQYF
TGCGCCAGCAGCCAAGTGACCGGGACAGAAGGCGACGAGCAGTACTTC
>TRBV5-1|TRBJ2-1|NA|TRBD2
CASSSRAGAISSYNEQFF
TGCGCCAGCAGCTCCCGAGCGGGGGCGATAAGCTCCTACAATGAGCAGTTCTTC
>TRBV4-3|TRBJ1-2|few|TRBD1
CASSQGTGDGYTF
TGCGCCAGCAGCCAAGGGACAGGGGATGGCTACACCTTC
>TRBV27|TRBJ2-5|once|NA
CASSLLGLDTQETQYF
TGTGCCAGCAGTTTATTGGGACTGGACACCCAAGAGACCCAGTACTTC
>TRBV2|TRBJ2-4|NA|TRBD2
CASMASGLAKNSQYF
TGTGCCAGCATGGCTAGCGGGCTAGCCAAAAACAGTCAGTACTTC
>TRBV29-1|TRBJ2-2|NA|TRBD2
CSVGREGTGTGELFF
TGCAGCGTTGGCCGGGAGGGGACGGGCACCGGGGAGCTGTTTTTT
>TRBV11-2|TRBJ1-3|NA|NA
CASSRGVRSGNTIYF
TGTGCCAGCAGCCGAGGAGTTCGGTCTGGAAACACCATATATTTT
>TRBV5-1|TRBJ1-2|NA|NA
CASSLEDGGGYTF
TGCGCCAGCAGCTTGGAGGACGGAGGCGGCTACACCTTC
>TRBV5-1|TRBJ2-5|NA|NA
CASSYSDRNQETQYF
TGCGCCAGCAGCTACTCGGACAGAAACCAAGAGACCCAGTACTTC